There are a few counts of the clone carrying this T cell receptor beta chain. The sample comes from a study of patients and donors after allogeneic stem cell transplantation. TCRdb recomputed calls from the RT-PCR reads with MiXCR, one row per CDR3 protein. The sample lists about 960,000 distinct CDR3 sequences; roughly 18% were seen once. The sequence derives from a human donor who was either an allogeneic HSCT recipient or a stem cell or donor lymphocyte infusion donor (not recorded which). It is not recorded whose cells these are; they may come from a transplant donor. Sequenced input: blood, either unsorted or a sorted T cell fraction (not recorded which).

This chain's CDR3 is CASRPGGGGEEKLFF. CDR3 DNA: TGCGCCAGCAGGCCAGGGGGCGGAGGTGAAGAAAAACTGTTTTTT. The chain combines TRBV5-1 with TRBJ1-4; 8 bases match TRBD1. CDR1 and CDR2 (germline): SGHRS, YFSETQ. This CDR3 has 15 amino acids. The junction had 11 bases not matched to a gene; V was cut back by 5 bases and J by 8 bases.